This T cell receptor (beta chain) was obtained from a study of blood T cell repertoires in COVID-19. About the research overall: Collection of acute and convalescent COVID-19 samples took place in the United States, Italy and Spain. PBMCs, B-cell-depleted T cells, or T cells were the source of the cDNA or gDNA that made up the material.

From germline, CDR1 is SGHTA and CDR2 FQGNSA. The CDR3 contains 15 residues. The junction had 6 bases not matched to a gene; V was cut back by 3 bases and J by 6 bases. Sequencing was performed with immunoSEQ multiplex PCR; in TCRdb, only in-frame clones are kept and a portion is missing. The table lists about 140,000 clones, more than 75% of them singletons. The chain carries TRBV7-2 and TRBJ1-2, with 11 bases aligning to TRBD1. The source is a woman in her fifties or sixties with acute or convalescent COVID-19. Sequenced material: peripheral blood. The CDR3 spells CASSLAGQGADGYTF. CDR3 nucleotide sequence: TGTGCCAGCAGCTTGGCAGGACAGGGGGCTGATGGCTACACCTTC.